This is a list of T cell receptor beta chains from one sample in a study of T-cell memory formation after mild COVID-19. One entry per CDR3 protein, called by TCRdb with MiXCR from the 5' RACE reads. The profile shows 100,000 to 150,000 distinct CDR3 sequences, less than 6.5% of them singletons. Sequencing used PBMCs or a T cell subset sorted from them (not recorded which). The receptors were sampled from an adult woman who had mild COVID-19 (a few samples of this study predate the infection). Cell type and time point are not known. Each CDR3 is given with its conserved first and last residue. A D gene is named only where the DNA matches it firmly. Size values are once, few and many counts, or a class for expanded clones, and some rows have none.

clone size: few; D gene: TRBD1; J gene: TRBJ1-1; V gene: TRBV5-1; CDR3 protein: CASSYNRGNTEAFF; CDR3 DNA: TGCGCCAGCAGCTATAACAGGGGGAACACTGAAGCTTTCTTT
clone size: many; D gene: .; J gene: TRBJ1-2; V gene: TRBV5-1; CDR3 protein: CASSLRGGYTF; CDR3 DNA: TGCGCCAGCAGCTTGAGGGGTGGCTACACCTTC
clone size: many; D gene: .; J gene: TRBJ2-6; V gene: TRBV7-9; CDR3 protein: CASSLVGAGANVLTF; CDR3 DNA: TGTGCCAGCAGCTTAGTAGGGGCTGGGGCCAACGTCCTGACTTTC
clone size: .; D gene: TRBD2; J gene: TRBJ2-1; V gene: TRBV12-3/TRBV12-4; CDR3 protein: CASSRREGRNNEQFF; CDR3 DNA: TGTGCCAGCAGTCGGCGGGAGGGCCGGAACAATGAGCAGTTCTTC
clone size: .; D gene: .; J gene: TRBJ2-4; V gene: TRBV19; CDR3 protein: CASSFASGWNIQYF; CDR3 DNA: TGTGCCAGTAGTTTCGCGAGCGGGTGGAACATTCAGTACTTC
clone size: many; D gene: .; J gene: TRBJ2-7; V gene: TRBV2; CDR3 protein: CASSSGTAKHEQYF; CDR3 DNA: TGTGCCAGCAGCTCCGGGACGGCAAAACACGAGCAGTACTTC
clone size: .; D gene: .; J gene: TRBJ1-1; V gene: TRBV9; CDR3 protein: CASSVGQGNTEAFF; CDR3 DNA: TGTGCCAGCAGCGTAGGGCAGGGGAACACTGAAGCTTTCTTT
clone size: few; D gene: TRBD1; J gene: TRBJ1-2; V gene: TRBV12-3/TRBV12-4; CDR3 protein: CASSPGTGLDGYTF; CDR3 DNA: TGTGCCAGCAGTCCCGGGACAGGTCTGGATGGCTACACCTTC
clone size: few; D gene: .; J gene: TRBJ1-3; V gene: TRBV18; CDR3 protein: CASSPVTGTGNTIYF; CDR3 DNA: TGTGCCAGCTCACCGGTTACAGGGACTGGAAACACCATATATTTT
clone size: .; D gene: .; J gene: TRBJ2-2; V gene: TRBV12-3/TRBV12-4; CDR3 protein: CASSSRRSGELFF; CDR3 DNA: TGTGCCAGCAGTTCCCGGAGATCCGGGGAGCTGTTTTTT
clone size: .; D gene: .; J gene: TRBJ2-5; V gene: TRBV7-7; CDR3 protein: CASSLEVQGAGETQYF; CDR3 DNA: TGTGCCAGCAGCTTAGAGGTGCAGGGTGCGGGTGAGACCCAGTACTTC
clone size: few; D gene: TRBD2; J gene: TRBJ2-7; V gene: TRBV7-9; CDR3 protein: CASSLWEGRYEQYF; CDR3 DNA: TGTGCCAGCAGCTTGTGGGAGGGACGGTACGAGCAGTACTTC
clone size: many; D gene: .; J gene: TRBJ2-7; V gene: TRBV7-8; CDR3 protein: CASSSPVGAGLPYEQYF; CDR3 DNA: TGTGCCAGCAGCTCCCCGGTTGGCGCGGGGCTTCCCTACGAGCAGTACTTC
clone size: .; D gene: TRBD2; J gene: TRBJ2-1; V gene: TRBV15; CDR3 protein: CATSTSTGLAKPKQFF; CDR3 DNA: TGTGCCACCAGCACGTCAACGGGACTAGCGAAACCAAAGCAGTTCTTC
clone size: many; D gene: .; J gene: TRBJ2-1; V gene: TRBV2; CDR3 protein: CASSEGGPEIYEQFF; CDR3 DNA: TGTGCCAGCAGTGAAGGGGGGCCTGAAATCTATGAGCAGTTCTTC
clone size: many; D gene: TRBD1; J gene: TRBJ2-7; V gene: TRBV20-1; CDR3 protein: CSASRDSSYEQYF; CDR3 DNA: TGCAGTGCTAGCCGGGACAGCTCCTACGAGCAGTACTTC
clone size: .; D gene: .; J gene: TRBJ2-7; V gene: TRBV11-3; CDR3 protein: CASSLAVTGRYEQYF; CDR3 DNA: TGTGCCAGCAGCTTAGCTGTGACAGGGAGGTACGAGCAGTACTTC
clone size: few; D gene: .; J gene: TRBJ2-7; V gene: TRBV12-3/TRBV12-4; CDR3 protein: CASSYRDFSYEQYF; CDR3 DNA: TGTGCCAGCAGTTACCGGGACTTCTCCTACGAGCAGTACTTC
clone size: many; D gene: .; J gene: TRBJ1-2; V gene: TRBV4-2; CDR3 protein: CASSQGDRQAGYTF; CDR3 DNA: TGTGCCAGCAGCCAAGGGGACCGACAGGCTGGCTACACCTTC
clone size: .; D gene: .; J gene: TRBJ2-1; V gene: TRBV4-3; CDR3 protein: CASSQDVASLSNNEQFF; CDR3 DNA: TGCGCCAGCAGCCAAGATGTAGCGTCCCTCAGTAACAATGAGCAGTTCTTC
clone size: .; D gene: TRBD2; J gene: TRBJ2-7; V gene: TRBV27; CDR3 protein: CASSFLSSGQLRYEQYF; CDR3 DNA: TGTGCCAGCAGTTTCCTCTCTAGCGGACAACTCCGGTACGAGCAGTACTTC
clone size: .; D gene: .; J gene: TRBJ2-5; V gene: TRBV20-1; CDR3 protein: CSARVGGKETQYF; CDR3 DNA: TGCAGTGCTAGAGTGGGCGGGAAAGAGACCCAGTACTTC
clone size: .; D gene: .; J gene: TRBJ1-5; V gene: TRBV6-6; CDR3 protein: CASSKWGNDQPQHF; CDR3 DNA: TGTGCCAGCAGTAAATGGGGAAACGATCAGCCCCAGCATTTT
clone size: few; D gene: .; J gene: TRBJ1-4; V gene: TRBV3-1; CDR3 protein: CASSHGGGVEKLFF; CDR3 DNA: TGTGCCAGCAGCCATGGGGGGGGCGTTGAAAAACTGTTTTTT
clone size: many; D gene: .; J gene: TRBJ2-1; V gene: TRBV29-1; CDR3 protein: CSVADREQFF; CDR3 DNA: TGCAGCGTAGCAGACAGGGAGCAGTTCTTC
clone size: .; D gene: .; J gene: TRBJ1-2; V gene: TRBV18; CDR3 protein: CASSPTGGPIYGYTF; CDR3 DNA: TGTGCCAGCTCACCGACGGGGGGACCAATCTATGGCTACACCTTC
clone size: few; D gene: TRBD1; J gene: TRBJ2-5; V gene: TRBV5-1; CDR3 protein: CASSSGQGNQETQYF; CDR3 DNA: TGCGCCAGCAGCTCCGGACAGGGGAACCAAGAGACCCAGTACTTC
clone size: few; D gene: TRBD1; J gene: TRBJ2-7; V gene: TRBV2; CDR3 protein: CASSDRTGPRWQYF; CDR3 DNA: TGTGCCAGCAGTGACAGGACAGGTCCTCGGTGGCAGTACTTC
clone size: few; D gene: TRBD1; J gene: TRBJ1-1; V gene: TRBV7-9; CDR3 protein: CASSTPGGSKAFF; CDR3 DNA: TGTGCCAGCAGTACACCAGGGGGGTCAAAAGCTTTCTTT
clone size: .; D gene: TRBD2; J gene: TRBJ2-7; V gene: TRBV5-1; CDR3 protein: CASSYSGGNYEQYF; CDR3 DNA: TGCGCCAGCAGCTACAGCGGGGGGAACTACGAGCAGTACTTC
clone size: .; D gene: .; J gene: TRBJ2-2; V gene: TRBV12-3/TRBV12-4; CDR3 protein: CASSRGDTGELFF; CDR3 DNA: TGTGCCAGCAGTCGGGGCGACACCGGGGAGCTGTTTTTT
clone size: .; D gene: .; J gene: TRBJ1-5; V gene: TRBV20-1; CDR3 protein: CSARDLGGNQPQHF; CDR3 DNA: TGCAGTGCTAGAGACCTCGGAGGCAATCAGCCCCAGCATTTT
clone size: few; D gene: .; J gene: TRBJ1-4; V gene: TRBV12-3/TRBV12-4; CDR3 protein: CASGRGLGEKLFF; CDR3 DNA: TGTGCCAGCGGGCGGGGACTAGGGGAAAAACTGTTTTTT
clone size: many; D gene: .; J gene: TRBJ2-3; V gene: TRBV30; CDR3 protein: CAWAGSSTDTQYF; CDR3 DNA: TGTGCCTGGGCAGGAAGTAGCACAGATACGCAGTATTTT
clone size: .; D gene: .; J gene: TRBJ1-4; V gene: TRBV7-9; CDR3 protein: CASSSPPVGDREKLFF; CDR3 DNA: TGTGCCAGCAGCTCCCCCCCTGTGGGGGATCGTGAAAAACTGTTTTTT
clone size: .; D gene: .; J gene: TRBJ1-1; V gene: TRBV12-3/TRBV12-4; CDR3 protein: CASSLAREINTEAFF; CDR3 DNA: TGTGCCAGCAGTTTAGCTAGGGAGATCAACACTGAAGCTTTCTTT
clone size: few; D gene: TRBD1; J gene: TRBJ1-2; V gene: TRBV7-6; CDR3 protein: CASSLARGQGGGYTF; CDR3 DNA: TGTGCCAGCAGCTTAGCCAGGGGACAGGGAGGAGGCTACACCTTC
clone size: .; D gene: .; J gene: TRBJ2-1; V gene: TRBV5-6; CDR3 protein: CASRQPGETYNEQFF; CDR3 DNA: TGTGCCAGCAGACAGCCCGGAGAGACCTACAATGAGCAGTTCTTC
clone size: few; D gene: .; J gene: TRBJ2-7; V gene: TRBV2; CDR3 protein: CASTPVSEQYF; CDR3 DNA: TGTGCCAGCACCCCGGTTTCCGAGCAGTACTTC
clone size: few; D gene: TRBD1; J gene: TRBJ2-1; V gene: TRBV12-3/TRBV12-4; CDR3 protein: CASSPTLGQGSDEQFF; CDR3 DNA: TGTGCCAGCAGTCCAACCTTAGGACAGGGTAGTGATGAGCAGTTCTTC
clone size: many; D gene: TRBD2; J gene: TRBJ2-1; V gene: TRBV5-1; CDR3 protein: CASVRVGGAADEQFF; CDR3 DNA: TGCGCCAGCGTGCGAGTCGGGGGGGCTGCCGATGAGCAGTTCTTC
clone size: few; D gene: .; J gene: TRBJ1-2; V gene: TRBV12-3/TRBV12-4; CDR3 protein: CASSFRRAFDGYTF; CDR3 DNA: TGTGCCAGCAGTTTTCGCCGGGCGTTCGATGGCTACACCTTC
clone size: few; D gene: TRBD1; J gene: TRBJ1-2; V gene: TRBV15; CDR3 protein: CATSRDKGTGSYGYTF; CDR3 DNA: TGTGCCACCAGCAGAGATAAGGGGACAGGGTCCTATGGCTACACCTTC
clone size: many; D gene: .; J gene: TRBJ2-7; V gene: TRBV5-1; CDR3 protein: CASSYYEQYF; CDR3 DNA: TGCGCCAGCAGCTACTACGAGCAGTACTTC
clone size: .; D gene: .; J gene: TRBJ2-1; V gene: TRBV20-1; CDR3 protein: CSARAGGPTGEQFF; CDR3 DNA: TGCAGTGCTAGAGCCGGGGGCCCTACGGGGGAGCAGTTCTTC
clone size: few; D gene: .; J gene: TRBJ2-1; V gene: TRBV4-1; CDR3 protein: CASSQVDGSYNEQFF; CDR3 DNA: TGCGCCAGCAGCCAGGTGGACGGCTCCTACAATGAGCAGTTCTTC
clone size: many; D gene: .; J gene: TRBJ2-4; V gene: TRBV3-1; CDR3 protein: CASSQDTLWQLQGPKNIQYF; CDR3 DNA: TGTGCCAGCAGCCAAGACACACTCTGGCAGCTACAGGGCCCCAAAAACATTCAGTACTTC
clone size: few; D gene: .; J gene: TRBJ2-3; V gene: TRBV11-1; CDR3 protein: CASSLVPPGGGKLADTQYF; CDR3 DNA: TGTGCCAGCAGCTTAGTCCCCCCCGGAGGGGGGAAGTTGGCAGATACGCAGTATTTT
clone size: .; D gene: TRBD1; J gene: TRBJ1-2; V gene: TRBV20-1; CDR3 protein: CSARQGGHYGYTF; CDR3 DNA: TGCAGTGCTAGACAGGGGGGTCACTATGGCTACACCTTC
clone size: .; D gene: .; J gene: TRBJ1-4; V gene: TRBV20-1; CDR3 protein: CSARDAGALGEKLFF; CDR3 DNA: TGCAGTGCTAGAGATGCGGGGGCGCTCGGCGAAAAACTGTTTTTT